A single sample is the source of the 18 T cell receptor beta chains below, sequenced in a study of shared clonotypes between healthy human individuals (dated by TCRdb to 2018 to 2021). Library preparation was by the immunoSEQ multiplex PCR assay. TCRdb retrieved this table from immuneACCESS and kept in-frame rearrangements only. Not all clones are present; in checked studies, unresolved V genes account for under half, and no reason is known for the remainder. In all, the sample holds over 2 million clones, and 85% to 95% of those were seen once. Jointly, the top ten make up 0.37% of the sample. Sequencing used naive CD4+ T cells from PBMCs. What the cell subset or site label conveys for this sample: CD45RA+ positively selected. These receptors were taken from a man aged 18 to 29 in good health. Some clones in this sample may be carry-over from other donors' samples.

The chain is built from TRBV13 and TRBJ1-1; no definite D call. Deletions cut 1 base from V and 7 bases from J, with 13 bases between. Germline CDR1 and CDR2: PRHDT and FYEKMQ (reference sequence). This CDR3 has 14 residues. The CDR3 DNA sequence: TGTGCCAGCAGCTTAGCTCTCCTGAAGGGTGAAGCTTTCTTT. Its translation: CASSLALLKGEAFF.

This chain connects TRBV7-9 to TRBJ2-1, with D perhaps TRBD2 (6 bases). Trimming left V 5 bases short and J 0 bases short, with 14 bases between. Per germline, CDR1 SEHNR and CDR2 FQNEAQ (reference sequence). CDR3 size: 16 residues. CDR3 residues: CASSAGLASSYNEQFF. The CDR3 region has the DNA TGTGCCAGCAGCGCAGGGCTAGCGAGCTCCTACAATGAGCAGTTCTTC.

The J gene is TRBJ1-5, the V gene TRBV29-1; a weak D match, TRBD1 (6 bases). V lost 2 bases and J 11 bases, leaving 16 bases between the germline ends. The CDR3 runs 13 residues. The V gene's germline CDR1 is SQVTM and CDR2 ANQGSEA. Here the CDR3 reads CSVEFPDRRAQHF. The CDR3, as DNA: TGCAGCGTTGAATTCCCTGACAGGCGGGCCCAGCATTTT.

This clone came up a few times. The V gene is TRBV9, the J gene TRBJ1-4; D ambiguous. The germline V gene has CDR1 SGDLS and CDR2 YYNGEE. CDR3 size: 14 residues. Trimming cost V 0 bases and J 6 bases, with 9 bases left between them. The CDR3: CASSVGTRDEKLFF. DNA for the CDR3: TGTGCCAGCAGCGTAGGCACAAGGGATGAAAAACTGTTTTTT.

The CDR3, as DNA: TGTGCCAGCTCCACACCCGGGACTAGCTACAATGAGCAGTTCTTC. Amino acids: CASSTPGTSYNEQFF. The chain joins TRBV18 to TRBJ2-1; TRBD2 agrees at 8 bases. The V and J ends lost 6 bases and 3 bases, in that order; junction bases with no gene match: 7. In germline, CDR1 is KGHSH, CDR2 LQKENI. The CDR3 length is 15 residues. The full variable domain, rest sourced from reference TRBV18 and TRBJ2-1, is NAGVMQNPRHLVRRRGQEARLRCSPMKGHSHVYWYRQLPEEGLKFMVYLQKENIIDESGMPKERFSAEFPKEGPSILRIQQVVRGDSAAYFCASSTPGTSYNEQFFGPGTRLTVL.

The CDR3 sequence is CASSPQQGPDTEAFF. The CDR3 DNA reads as TGCGCCAGCAGCCCCCAACAGGGACCCGACACTGAAGCTTTCTTT. The chain employs TRBV5-1 and TRBJ1-1, with D maybe TRBD1 (6 bases). Trimming removed 4 bases from V and 3 bases from J, with 16 bases in between. This CDR3 is 15 amino acids long. Germline CDR1 and CDR2: SGHRS and YFSETQ.

The rearrangement joins TRBV11-2 to TRBJ2-3; 10 nucleotides match TRBD2. Germline lookup yields CDR1 SGHAT and CDR2 FQNNGV. V was pared by 7 bases and J by 3 bases, with 4 bases of the junction left unmatched. The CDR3 sequence is 14 residues long. The CDR3 DNA follows: TGTGCCAGCACAGCGGGACTAGCGACAGATACGCAGTATTTT. It codes for CASTAGLATDTQYF.

The chain is built from TRBV20-1 and TRBJ2-7; tentatively, D is TRBD1 (6 bases). The V and J ends lost 4 bases and 4 bases respectively, with 8 bases between them. Per germline, CDR1 DFQATT and CDR2 SNEGSKA (reference sequence). The CDR3 is 11 amino acids. As DNA, the CDR3 is TGCAGTGCTACAGGACAGTACGAGCAGTACTTC. Its protein is CSATGQYEQYF.

The V and J genes are TRBV14 and TRBJ2-7; 7 nucleotides match TRBD1. The V gene's germline CDR1 is SGHDN and CDR2 FVKESK. This CDR3 comprises 15 residues. V dropped 1 base and J dropped 2; count of bases not matched to a gene: 5. CDR3 residues: CASSQGVDRAYEQYF. As DNA, the CDR3 is TGTGCCAGCAGCCAAGGAGTCGACAGGGCCTACGAGCAGTACTTC.

As concerns this clone: Within the sample, other DNA sequences also encode this same CDR3. The chain uses TRBV20-1 and TRBJ2-3; the D is unclear. Trimming shortened V by 6 bases and J by 0 bases, and 4 bases separated the two germline ends. Germline values: CDR1 DFQATT, CDR2 SNEGSKA (reference sequence). There are 11 residues in the CDR3. CDR3 amino acids: CSALSTDTQYF. The CDR3 DNA sequence: TGCAGTGCCCTTAGCACAGATACGCAGTATTTT.

CDR3 nucleotide sequence: TGTGCCAGCAGTTACTCGGCGGGACCTTCCTACGAGCAGTACTTC. Translating it yields CASSYSAGPSYEQYF. The rearrangement joins TRBV6-6 to TRBJ2-7, with a weak D call TRBD2 (6 bases). CDR1 is MNHNY, CDR2 SVGAGI, per germline (reference sequence). V was shortened by 0 bases and J by 1 base, with 10 bases between the two germline ends. The CDR3 is made up of 15 amino acids.

The CDR3 loop reads CASSLTASYSYEQYF. The CDR3 DNA sequence: TGTGCCAGCAGTTTAACTGCAAGTTACTCCTACGAGCAGTACTTC. The rearrangement uses TRBV28 and TRBJ2-7; D ambiguous. Germline V gene data show CDR1 as MDHEN and CDR2 as SYDVKM. V shed 2 bases and J shed 0 bases, with 11 bases lying between them. The CDR3 extends over 15 amino acids.

The gene calls are TRBV5-5 and TRBJ2-5, with TRBD2 identical over 12 bases. Germline loops: CDR1 SGHKS, CDR2 YYEKEE (reference sequence). The CDR3 is 17 amino acids. J was trimmed by 2 bases and V by 3 bases; bases with no gene match: 8. DNA for the CDR3: TGTGCCAGCAGCTCCAGGACTAGCGGGATATTGCAAGAGACCCAGTACTTC. Residues: CASSSRTSGILQETQYF.

This clone was seen once. V usage is TRBV5-1 and J usage is TRBJ2-7; D may be TRBD1 (6 bases). The V gene's germline CDR1 is SGHRS and CDR2 YFSETQ. The CDR3 extends over 14 amino acids. V lost 4 bases and J lost 4, with 15 bases in between. CDR3 DNA: TGCGCCAGCAGCACTTCGACAGGATATTACGAGCAGTACTTC. Translation gives CASSTSTGYYEQYF.

This chain joins TRBV28 and TRBJ2-1; D might be TRBD2 (7 bases). This CDR3 region has 14 residues. The germline V gene encodes CDR1 MDHEN and CDR2 SYDVKM. V gave up 1 base and J gave up 12 bases, with 16 bases separating them. The CDR3 region is CASSLYTGPGGQFF. The CDR3 nucleotides read TGTGCCAGCAGTTTATATACAGGGCCGGGGGGGCAGTTCTTC.

This chain uses TRBV28 with TRBJ1-2; D ambiguous. Germline V gene sequence: CDR1 MDHEN, CDR2 SYDVKM. V was clipped by 10 bases and J by 4 bases, with 19 bases between them. The CDR3 is 14 residues long. CDR3 nucleotide sequence: TGTGCCACCAGCATGGGGTCGGACCCCTATGGCTACACCTTC. This gives the protein CATSMGSDPYGYTF.

CDR3: CASRLGPGANVLTF. DNA of the CDR3: TGTGCCAGTAGGCTCGGGCCTGGGGCCAACGTCCTGACTTTC. The rearrangement joins TRBV19 to TRBJ2-6; D unclear. CDR1 and CDR2 (germline): LNHDA, SQIVND (reference sequence). The CDR3 contains 14 residues. Between the trimmed V and J ends, which lost 6 bases and 2 bases, there was a span of 8 bases.

The chain couples TRBV25-1 to TRBJ2-1, with 10 nucleotides matching TRBD1. The trim removed 1 base at V and 3 bases at J, leaving 3 bases unmatched. There are 16 residues in the CDR3. CDR1 is MGHDK and CDR2 is SYGVNS in the germline V gene. As DNA, the CDR3 is TGTGCCAGCAGTGAATTGAGGACAGGGGGCTACAATGAGCAGTTCTTC. Its protein product is CASSELRTGGYNEQFF.